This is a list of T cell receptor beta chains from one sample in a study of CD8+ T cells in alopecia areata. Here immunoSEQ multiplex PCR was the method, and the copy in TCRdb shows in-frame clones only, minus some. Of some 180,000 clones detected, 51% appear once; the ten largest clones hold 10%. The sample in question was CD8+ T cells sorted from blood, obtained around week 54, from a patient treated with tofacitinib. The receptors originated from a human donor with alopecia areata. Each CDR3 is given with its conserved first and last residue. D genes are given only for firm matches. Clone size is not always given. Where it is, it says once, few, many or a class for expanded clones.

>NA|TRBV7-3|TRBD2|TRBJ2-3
TGTGCCAGCAGCCCGGCGGGAGGCACAGATACGCAGTATTTT
CASSPAGGTDTQYF
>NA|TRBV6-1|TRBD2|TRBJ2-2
TGTGCCACACGGGGGGACGGGGAGCTGTTTTTT
CATRGDGELFF
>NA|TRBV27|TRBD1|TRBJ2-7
TGTGCCAGCAGTCTTGGGACAGTCTACGAGCAGTACTTC
CASSLGTVYEQYF
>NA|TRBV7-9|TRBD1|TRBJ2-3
TGTGCCAGCAGCCTCCGGGACAGGGTCTCAGATACGCAGTATTTT
CASSLRDRVSDTQYF
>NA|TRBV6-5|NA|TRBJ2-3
TGTGCCAGCAGGGTCCTAGGGACAGATACGCAGTATTTT
CASRVLGTDTQYF
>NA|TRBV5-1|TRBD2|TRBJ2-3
TGCGCCAGCAGCTTGACTAGCGGGGGGCTCACAGATACGCAGTATTTT
CASSLTSGGLTDTQYF
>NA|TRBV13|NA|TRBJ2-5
TGTGCCAGCAGCTTTAGCGGAACTCAAGAGACCCAGTACTTC
CASSFSGTQETQYF
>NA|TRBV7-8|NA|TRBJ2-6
TGTGCCAGCAGCTTAGGGCAAGGGTTCTTCGGGGCCAACGTCCTGACTTTC
CASSLGQGFFGANVLTF
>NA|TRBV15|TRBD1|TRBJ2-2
TGTGCCACCAGCAGAGATCTGGGACAGATGAACACCGGGGAGCTGTTTTTT
CATSRDLGQMNTGELFF
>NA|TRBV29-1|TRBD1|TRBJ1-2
TGCAGCGTTGAAGATCTAATAGGAAGACAGGGTTATGGCTACACCTTC
CSVEDLIGRQGYGYTF
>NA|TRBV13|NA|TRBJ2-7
TGTGCCAGCAGCTTACCCTCGTTTTCCTACGAGCAGTACTTC
CASSLPSFSYEQYF
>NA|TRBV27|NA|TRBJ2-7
TGTGCCAGCAGTTCCCATGTGCGGGACTCCTACGAGCAGTACTTC
CASSSHVRDSYEQYF
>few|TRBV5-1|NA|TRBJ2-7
TGCGCCAGCAGTCCAGGAGCCACGACCTACGAGCAGTACTTC
CASSPGATTYEQYF
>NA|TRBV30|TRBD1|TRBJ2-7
TGTGCCTGGAGTGTAGGGGACAGGACCGCCGAGCAGTACTTC
CAWSVGDRTAEQYF
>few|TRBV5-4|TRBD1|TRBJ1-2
TGTGCCAGCAGCTGGCTCGATCAGGCAGGGGGTGTCGTTGGCTACACCTTC
CASSWLDQAGGVVGYTF
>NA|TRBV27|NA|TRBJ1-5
TGTGCCAGCAGGCGACAGGAGGGCAATCAGCCCCAGCATTTT
CASRRQEGNQPQHF
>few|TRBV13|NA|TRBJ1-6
TGTGCCAGCAGCTTACAGGGGCCTATGACACCCCTCCACTTT
CASSLQGPMTPLHF